Listed below are T cell receptor beta chains from one sample, sequenced in a study of T cell repertoires in cytomegalovirus infection. TCRdb redid the calling of the reads with MiXCR, one entry per CDR3 protein. The sample consists of 830,000 or so distinct CDR3 sequences, roughly 33% of them appearing once. No antigen is known for these receptors. This specimen was cultured CD8+ T cells from PBMCs, taken from culture after CMV antigen stimulation. Receptor source: a human donor in good health (CMV status not recorded). Some clones in this sample may be carry-over from other donors' samples. CDR3s include the opening cysteine and the closing phenylalanine or tryptophan. D genes are given only for firm matches. Clone size is shown for a subset of rows, as once, few, many or a class of expanded clone.

d_gene	abundance	v_gene	j_gene	CDR3nt	CDR3aa
NA	NA	TRBV27	TRBJ2-1	TGTGCCAGCAGTTTAGAATTTCGGAGCTCCTACAATGAGCAGTTCTTC	CASSLEFRSSYNEQFF
NA	NA	TRBV6-2/TRBV6-3	TRBJ1-1	TGTGCCAGCAGTTACCTCCGGGGGGGGCAGGACACTGAAGCTTTCTTT	CASSYLRGGQDTEAFF
NA	NA	TRBV27	TRBJ1-2	TGTGCCAGCAGTTCCCGACTTGGTGTTCGTAGTGGCTACACCTTC	CASSSRLGVRSGYTF
NA	NA	TRBV5-6	TRBJ1-1	TGTGCCAGCAGCGCCTTACAGGGACGAACTGAAGCTTTCTTT	CASSALQGRTEAFF
TRBD1	NA	TRBV28	TRBJ2-5	TGTGCCACAAAACGGACAGGGATCGGAGAGACCCAGTACTTC	CATKRTGIGETQYF
TRBD1	NA	TRBV7-9	TRBJ2-5	TGTGCCAGCAGCTTAGTAGTCGGGACAGGGGCTCGAGAGACCCAGTACTTC	CASSLVVGTGARETQYF
TRBD1	few	TRBV6-2/TRBV6-3	TRBJ1-6	TGTGCCAGCAGTGGGGACAGGGGAACGACACCCCTCCACTTT	CASSGDRGTTPLHF
TRBD1	few	TRBV7-9	TRBJ2-2	TGTGCCAGCAGCTCCCTATTACGTCTGGAACCGGGACCCAGGGGGTACGCCGGGGAGCTGTTTTTT	CASSSLLRLEPGPRGYAGELFF
NA	NA	TRBV27	TRBJ2-1	TGTGCCGTCTCTCGGGACCCCAGCAATGAGCAGTTCTTC	CAVSRDPSNEQFF
NA	NA	TRBV4-1	TRBJ1-1	TGCGCCAGCAGCCCGGACAGCTCGAACACTGAAGCTTTCTTT	CASSPDSSNTEAFF
NA	many	TRBV7-2	TRBJ2-5	TGTGCCAGCAGCCACCACGACAGTAGTGAGACCCAGTACTTC	CASSHHDSSETQYF
TRBD1	NA	TRBV28	TRBJ2-2	TGTGCCAGCAGACCTAGGGGACAGGGGTGGTTCGGGGAGCCGTTTTTT	CASRPRGQGWFGEPFF
TRBD1	NA	TRBV6-6	TRBJ1-5	TGTGCCAGCAGTTACCCCGGACAGGGGTGGAATCAGCCCCAGCATTTT	CASSYPGQGWNQPQHF
NA	few	TRBV19	TRBJ2-7	TGTGCCAGTGTTTCAGGTTCCTACGAGCAGTACTTC	CASVSGSYEQYF
NA	NA	TRBV13	TRBJ1-4	TGTGCCAGCAGCTTAGGAGGGGACGCGCGAAAACTGTTTTTT	CASSLGGDARKLFF
NA	few	TRBV5-8	TRBJ2-2	TGTGCCAGCAGCTTGGTATATGGGCCCGGGGAGCTGTTTTTT	CASSLVYGPGELFF
NA	NA	TRBV4-2	TRBJ2-3	TGTGCCAGCAGACCGGACAGCACAGATACGCAGTATTTT	CASRPDSTDTQYF